These 28 T cell receptor beta chains share one sample of origin, sequenced in a study of vaccination and CD4 T cells after COVID-19. The treatment: roughly 10-day PBMC culture with coronavirus spike peptide pools or control peptides (ViraFEST assay). Cultured CD4+ T-cell DNA underwent Oncomine TCR Beta short-read sequencing. Via MiXCR, TCRdb re-called the PCR reads, giving one row per CDR3 protein. Among roughly 22,000 distinct CDR3 sequences listed, around three fifths were seen once. Their antigen targets remain unknown. Sequenced sample: CD4+ T cells from blood, cultured in vitro. The receptors were sampled from a human donor who had recovered from COVID-19.

The chain combines TRBV5-6 with TRBJ1-1; no definite D call. The V and J ends lost 3 bases and 5 bases respectively, with 5 bases between them. The CDR3 has 11 amino acids. Germline-derived CDR1 and CDR2 are SGHDT and YYEEEE. CDR3 amino acids: CASSYLTEAFF. CDR3 nucleotide sequence: TGTGCCAGCAGCTACCTAACTGAAGCTTTCTTT.

The CDR3 region has the DNA TGCGCCAGCAGCTTGGGACAGGGCCGTGGCTACACCTTC. It specifies CASSLGQGRGYTF. The chain uses TRBV5-1 and TRBJ1-2; 7 bases align to TRBD1. The CDR3 spans 13 residues. With V trimmed by 0 bases and J by 7 bases, 3 bases remained unmatched. Germline V gene lookup returns CDR1 SGHRS and CDR2 YFSETQ.

The chain employs TRBV6-1 and TRBJ1-1; no clear D. Germline V gene lookup returns CDR1 MNHNS and CDR2 SASEGT. V gave up 5 bases and J gave up 3 bases, with 13 bases separating them. CDR3 length: 14 amino acids. In DNA form, the CDR3 reads TGTGCCAGCAGTCTTGCAAGGAGGGACACTGAAGCTTTCTTT. Translation: CASSLARRDTEAFF.

The sample holds one count of this clonotype. This CDR3 reads CSAHMPGQKASYEQYF. The CDR3 DNA reads as TGCAGTGCTCATATGCCTGGACAGAAAGCTTCCTACGAGCAGTACTTC. This chain connects TRBV20-1 to TRBJ2-7, with D perhaps matching TRBD1 (6 bases). The CDR3 contains 16 residues. V shed 5 bases and J shed 1 base, with 21 bases lying between them. Germline lookup yields CDR1 DFQATT and CDR2 SNEGSKA (reference sequence).

The chain uses TRBV27 and TRBJ2-1, with 9 bases lining up with TRBD2. The ends lost 7 bases at V and 0 bases at J; junction bases unmatched: 16. The CDR3 is 19 amino acids. Germline assignment: CDR1 MNHEY and CDR2 SMNVEV (reference sequence). The DNA of the CDR3 is TGTGCCAGCATCGCTCCGGGGGCTAGCGGGGTCAGCTCCTACAATGAGCAGTTCTTC. It codes for CASIAPGASGVSSYNEQFF.

In this sample, this clonotype turned up a few times. Here the CDR3 reads CASSVWGRLSHEQYF. The CDR3 coding sequence is TGTGCCAGCAGTGTTTGGGGAAGACTGTCCCACGAGCAGTACTTC. The rearrangement joins TRBV2 to TRBJ2-7; D is unresolved. The V and J ends lost 4 bases and 5 bases respectively, with 18 bases between them. CDR1 and CDR2 (germline): SNHLY, FYNNEI. This CDR3 is 15 amino acids long.

The V gene is TRBV7-2, the J gene TRBJ1-1; D is ambiguous. The CDR3 loop spans 13 amino acids. The V gene lost 3 bases and the J gene lost 4 bases, with 9 bases spanning the gap. The germline CDR1 and CDR2 sequences are SGHTA and FQGNSA. The CDR3 spells CASSLMVSTEAFF. For the CDR3, the DNA is TGTGCCAGCAGCTTGATGGTTTCCACTGAAGCTTTCTTT.

The V gene is TRBV29-1, the J gene TRBJ2-7; 10 bases map to TRBD2. This CDR3 spans 13 amino acids. The V segment lost 7 bases and the J segment 0 bases; nucleotides outside the gene matches: 3. Germline CDR1 SQVTM, CDR2 ANQGSEA. CDR3 bases: TGCAGCGGCAGCGGGGGGGCCTCCTACGAGCAGTACTTC. Protein product: CSGSGGASYEQYF.

This clonotype was seen once. The chain has TRBV2 and TRBJ2-7; 10 bases are a match to TRBD1. CDR1 and CDR2 (germline): SNHLY, FYNNEI. Trimming removed 6 bases from V and 2 bases from J; junction bases left unmatched: 7. This CDR3 contains 15 residues. The CDR3 spells CASRTTGTGAYEQYF. The CDR3 DNA reads TGTGCCAGCAGGACCACCGGGACAGGGGCCTACGAGCAGTACTTC.

J is TRBJ1-1 and V is TRBV28; D gene uncertain. CDR3 length equals 13 residues. Germline V gene sequence: CDR1 MDHEN, CDR2 SYDVKM. V was cut by 5 bases and J by 5 bases, with 12 bases left in between. Written as DNA, the CDR3 is TGTGCCAGCAGTCCTTTACAGAGGACTGAAGCTTTCTTT. Translation gives CASSPLQRTEAFF.

This clonotype showed up just a few times. This chain uses TRBV20-1 with TRBJ2-2, with 10 bases that match TRBD2. This CDR3 has 16 residues. Germline-derived CDR1 and CDR2 are DFQATT and SNEGSKA (reference sequence). V dropped 3 bases and J dropped 1; count of bases not matched to a gene: 5. As DNA, the CDR3 is TGCAGTGCTAGGCCCAGCGGGAGGGAGAACACCGGGGAGCTGTTTTTT. Protein sequence: CSARPSGRENTGELFF.

The J gene is TRBJ2-5, the V gene TRBV6-5; 7 positions agree with TRBD1. The CDR3 runs 15 residues. The trim removed 3 bases at V and 3 bases at J, leaving 7 bases unmatched. Germline assignment: CDR1 MNHEY and CDR2 SVGAGI. CDR3 DNA sequence: TGTGCCAGCAGTTATGGGCAGGGGGTTGAAGAGACCCAGTACTTC. Translation: CASSYGQGVEETQYF.

This chain joins TRBV28 and TRBJ2-2; D gene uncertain. Trimming shortened V by 8 bases and J by 2 bases, and 9 bases separated the two germline ends. Germline assignment: CDR1 MDHEN and CDR2 SYDVKM. The CDR3 consists of 13 residues. CDR3 coding DNA: TGTGCCAGCTACCAGACCAACACCGGGGAGCTGTTTTTT. Residues: CASYQTNTGELFF.

This clonotype was seen once. V is TRBV6-2 or TRBV6-3 and J is TRBJ2-7; 7 bases are a match to TRBD2. CDR3 size: 17 residues. V shed 9 bases and J 2 bases; nucleotides not matched to a gene: 19. Germline V lookup: CDR1 MNHEY, CDR2 SVGEGT. CDR3 protein: CASNPNTGLSPPYEQYF. CDR3 in DNA: TGTGCCAGTAACCCTAATACGGGACTAAGTCCTCCCTACGAGCAGTACTTC.

This sequence joins TRBV5-4 and TRBJ2-6; D is unclear. The CDR3 has 18 amino acids. Germline assignment: CDR1 SGHNT and CDR2 YYREEE (reference sequence). V was clipped by 0 bases and J by 2 bases, with 15 bases between them. The CDR3, as DNA: TGTGCCAGCAGCTTGGGCCCCACCAAGACTCCTGGGGCCAACGTCCTGACTTTC. Amino acids: CASSLGPTKTPGANVLTF.

This clonotype was seen a handful of times. The chain has TRBV20-1 and TRBJ1-1; D is uncertain. Germline CDR1 and CDR2: DFQATT and SNEGSKA (reference sequence). Trimming took off 1 base at V and 1 base at J, with 10 bases between the two ends. The CDR3 covers 14 residues. The DNA of the CDR3 is TGCAGTGCTAGAGTTCGATCCTCGAACACTGAAGCTTTCTTT. Translated, it gives CSARVRSSNTEAFF.

This clonotype showed up just once. The CDR3, as DNA: TGCAGCGCCACTTTGGACCGCCGGAATTCACCCCTCCACTTT. It translates to CSATLDRRNSPLHF. V usage is TRBV20-1 and J usage is TRBJ1-6; D gene unclear. The CDR3 has 14 residues. CDR1 is DFQATT, CDR2 SNEGSKA, per germline (reference sequence).

This chain connects TRBV7-9 to TRBJ2-1; D may be TRBD2 (6 bases). Looked up from germline, CDR1 is SEHNR and CDR2 is FQNEAQ (reference sequence). The V and J ends lost 1 base and 1 base respectively, with 8 bases between them. The CDR3 consists of 15 residues. The CDR3 DNA follows: TGTGCCAGCAGCTTAGACGGGAGATCCTACAATGAGCAGTTCTTC. This codes for CASSLDGRSYNEQFF.

V and J are TRBV4-1 and TRBJ2-7, with 9 bases that match TRBD1. The CDR3 is made up of 16 amino acids. Germline lookup yields CDR1 MGHRA and CDR2 YSYEKL. Trimming at V came to 5 bases and at J to 2 bases, leaving 10 bases not matched to a gene. The CDR3 coding sequence is TGCGCCAGCAGCACCCACCGACAGGGGGGGACCTACGAGCAGTACTTC. It codes for CASSTHRQGGTYEQYF.

The rearrangement links TRBV19 to TRBJ2-2; D is possibly TRBD2 (5 bases). Germline V lookup: CDR1 LNHDA, CDR2 SQIVND (reference sequence). The V gene lost 5 bases and the J gene lost 5 bases, with 12 bases spanning the gap. The CDR3 is made up of 14 amino acids. In nucleotides, the CDR3 is TGTGCCAGTAGTCGCCTGCCGGGGACCGGGGAGCTGTTTTTT. It yields the protein CASSRLPGTGELFF.

This clonotype has just a few counts. The gene calls are TRBV12-3 or TRBV12-4 and TRBJ1-5; perhaps TRBD1 as D (6 bases). Trimming removed 10 bases from V and 0 bases from J, with 16 bases in between. This CDR3 spans 15 amino acids. The CDR3 spells CATAETGYSNQPQHF. The DNA of the CDR3 is TGTGCCACGGCGGAGACAGGTTATAGCAATCAGCCCCAGCATTTT.

The V and J genes are TRBV10-2 and TRBJ2-7; 7 bases match TRBD1. Germline loops: CDR1 WSHSY, CDR2 SAAADI. The CDR3 is 15 residues long. Trimming cost V 6 bases and J 5 bases; bases outside gene matches: 13. Here the CDR3 DNA reads TGCGCCAGCAGCGCCCTACAGGGGAGTAGAAACGAGCAGTACTTC. Encoded protein: CASSALQGSRNEQYF.

CDR3 sequence (DNA): TGCAGTGCCCGTAGCGGAGGGGGGACCGGGGAGCTGTTTTTT. This translates into CSARSGGGTGELFF. The chain has TRBV20-1 and TRBJ2-2, with D perhaps matching TRBD1 or TRBD2 (6 bases each). Trimming pared 6 bases from V and 5 bases from J, leaving 16 bases between. The CDR3 is 14 residues long. Looked up from germline, CDR1 is DFQATT and CDR2 is SNEGSKA (reference sequence).

This clonotype was seen only a few times. The chain joins TRBV7-2 to TRBJ1-5; no clear D. Germline assignment: CDR1 SGHTA and CDR2 FQGNSA. This CDR3 has 12 residues. V lost 5 bases to trimming and J lost 1 base, with 3 bases between them. The CDR3 region has the DNA TGTGCCAGCAGCCTCAGCAATCAGCCCCAGCATTTT. Encoded protein: CASSLSNQPQHF.

V usage is TRBV10-3 and J usage is TRBJ2-3; no firm D call. This CDR3 contains 14 residues. Germline-derived CDR1 and CDR2 are ENHRY and SYGVKD. Trimming removed 8 bases from V and 2 bases from J, with 14 bases in between. CDR3 nucleotide sequence: TGTGCCATCTGTTTGGGCGGCCCCACAGATACGCAGTATTTT. The encoded protein is CAICLGGPTDTQYF.

This clonotype has a handful of counts. This sequence joins TRBV20-1 and TRBJ1-5, with 7 bases fitting TRBD1. CDR3 length: 15 residues. V shed 0 bases, J shed 4 bases, and the junction held 6 bases outside the gene matches. Germline V CDR1 and CDR2: DFQATT, SNEGSKA (reference sequence). The CDR3 spells CSARDRGGENQPQHF. The CDR3 DNA reads as TGCAGTGCTAGAGACAGGGGGGGGGAAAATCAGCCCCAGCATTTT.

Here the CDR3 DNA reads TGTGCCAGCACCGTTAGCGGGAAAGAGACCCAGTACTTC. Translating it yields CASTVSGKETQYF. V and J are TRBV7-8 and TRBJ2-5, with 8 bases matching TRBD2. The CDR3 contains 13 residues. Germline assignment: CDR1 SGHVS and CDR2 FQNEAQ. V lost 7 bases, J lost 3 bases, and 4 bases stayed unmatched.

In DNA form, the CDR3 reads TGTGCCAGCAATAACCCCACGTGGAGGGGTCAGCCCCAGCATTTT. Its translation is CASNNPTWRGQPQHF. V usage is TRBV6-1 and J usage is TRBJ1-5, with D perhaps TRBD1 (5 bases). The V and J ends lost 7 bases and 6 bases respectively, with 19 bases between them. Germline CDR1 reads MNHNS; CDR2 reads SASEGT. The CDR3 runs to 15 residues.